A single sample is the source of the 20 T cell receptor beta chains below, sequenced in a study of control samples from healthy donors and cancer patients. Clones were sequenced by immunoSEQ multiplex PCR, and TCRdb holds only the in-frame ones, with some missing. Of about 140,000 clones listed, roughly 94% were seen once; the top ten hold around 13%. The sample taken for sequencing was blood. These TCRs come from a man aged 35 to 55 in good health.

This chain uses TRBV21-1 with TRBJ1-2; TRBD1, the table's D call, was not compared with the DNA. TRBV21-1 is labeled a pseudogene. The CDR3 has 15 amino acids. The CDR3 coding sequence is TGTGCCAGCAGCAAAGCCCCAACAGGGGGCTATGGCTACACCTTC. Its translation: CASSKAPTGGYGYTF.

This clone was detected a few times. J is TRBJ1-2 and V is TRBV4-2; D gene ambiguous. Trimming shortened V by 3 bases and J by 13 bases, and 18 bases separated the two germline ends. CDR1 LGHNA and CDR2 YNFKEQ come from the germline V gene. This CDR3 is 13 amino acids long. The CDR3 loop is CASSQAGRSQPTF. The DNA for the CDR3 is TGTGCCAGCAGCCAGGCAGGACGGAGTCAGCCCACCTTC.

A remark on this clone: One end of the junction does not line up with germline, which may come from a read error. This rearrangement joins TRBV2 to TRBJ1-5; TRBD1 matches at 10 bases. Germline V CDR1 and CDR2: SNHLY, FYNNEI. The CDR3 sequence is 16 residues long. The CDR3 sequence: CARRGGGTGEVEPQHF. The CDR3 nucleotides are TGTGCCCGCAGGGGGGGAGGGACAGGGGAAGTTGAGCCCCAGCATTTT.

The chain carries TRBV14 and TRBJ2-7, with 9 nucleotides matching TRBD1. Germline values: CDR1 SGHDN, CDR2 FVKESK. J gave up 6 bases and V 0 bases, and 6 bases lay outside the gene matches. The CDR3 extends over 15 amino acids. CDR3 coding DNA: TGTGCCAGCAGCCAAGAGGGGACAGGGCCGATCGAGCAGTACTTC. Protein product: CASSQEGTGPIEQYF.

This chain joins TRBV10-3 and TRBJ2-7; 9 bases are a match to TRBD1. Germline V gives CDR1 ENHRY, CDR2 SYGVKD. The CDR3 contains 12 residues. V shed 7 bases, J shed 5 bases, and the junction held 3 bases outside the gene matches. CDR3 in amino acids: CAITGQGHEQYF. The CDR3 bases are TGTGCCATCACGGGACAGGGTCACGAGCAGTACTTC.

This rearrangement joins TRBV28 to TRBJ1-1; D not certain. Trimming stripped 5 bases from V and 1 base from J, with 20 bases between. Germline CDR1 MDHEN, CDR2 SYDVKM. This CDR3 is built from 17 residues. CDR3 amino acids: CASSKFLSLTENTEAFF. CDR3 nucleotides: TGTGCCAGCAGTAAATTCCTCTCCTTGACGGAGAACACTGAAGCTTTCTTT.

The chain joins TRBV15 to TRBJ2-3; 9 bases align to TRBD1. This CDR3 contains 14 residues. The J segment lost 4 bases and the V segment lost 5 bases, leaving 4 bases of the junction unmatched. Germline assignment: CDR1 LNHNV and CDR2 YYDKDF (reference sequence). For the CDR3, the DNA is TGTGCCACCAGCTTCGACAGGGGGGCAGATACGCAGTATTTT. Amino acids: CATSFDRGADTQYF.

The chain recombines TRBV14 with TRBJ1-1; no firm D call. V was cut by 0 bases and J by 9 bases, with 8 bases left in between. Germline V gives CDR1 SGHDN, CDR2 FVKESK. The CDR3 consists of 12 residues. CDR3 coding DNA: TGTGCCAGCAGCCAAGAGGCCCGAAAAGCTTTCTTT. Protein: CASSQEARKAFF.

The rearrangement uses TRBV9 and TRBJ2-5; 8 bases map to TRBD1. V was clipped by 0 bases and J by 5 bases; unmatched bases: 9. Per the germline V gene, CDR1 is SGDLS and CDR2 is YYNGEE. The CDR3 spans 16 residues. The chain's CDR3 is CASSVDPAGGMETQYF. CDR3 sequence (DNA): TGTGCCAGCAGCGTAGATCCGGCAGGGGGCATGGAGACCCAGTACTTC.

This chain links TRBV9 with TRBJ2-5; D may be TRBD1 (6 bases). V was cut by 0 bases and J by 1 base, with 7 bases left in between. CDR3 size: 14 residues. Germline loops: CDR1 SGDLS, CDR2 YYNGEE. The CDR3 loop is CASSVGTVQETQYF. The CDR3 nucleotides are TGTGCCAGCAGCGTAGGGACAGTCCAAGAGACCCAGTACTTC.

This chain connects TRBV2 to TRBJ1-4; 11 nucleotides match TRBD1. Germline-derived CDR1 and CDR2 are SNHLY and FYNNEI. This CDR3 has 18 amino acids. The V segment lost 8 bases and the J segment 7 bases; nucleotides outside the gene matches: 18. The CDR3 nucleotides read TGTGCCAGCGAACCGGGACAGGGGGTTGTCTTACTAGGTGAAAAACTGTTTTTT. It encodes CASEPGQGVVLLGEKLFF. The variable domain in full, with the rest retrieved from reference TRBV2 and TRBJ1-4, is EPEVTQTPSHQVTQMGQEVILRCVPISNHLYFYWYRQILGQKVEFLVSFYNNEISEKSEIFDDQFSVERPDGSNFTLKIRSTKLEDSAMYFCASEPGQGVVLLGEKLFFGSGTQLSVL.

The rearrangement joins TRBV7-3 to TRBJ2-1, with 10 bases fitting TRBD2. The V gene's germline CDR1 is SGHTA and CDR2 FQGTGA. The CDR3 covers 16 residues. The ends lost 5 bases at V and 4 bases at J; junction bases unmatched: 8. The CDR3 coding sequence is TGTGCCAGCAGCCAGATAGCGGGAGGACTTTACAATGAGCAGTTCTTC. This gives the protein CASSQIAGGLYNEQFF.

The gene calls are TRBV7-9 and TRBJ1-2, with D possibly matching TRBD1 (6 bases). The CDR3 has 15 residues. Trimming removed 5 bases at V and 2 bases at J, with 15 bases between. The germline V gene has CDR1 SEHNR and CDR2 FQNEAQ (reference sequence). The CDR3 sequence is CASSPTGTYNYGYTF. CDR3 nucleotide sequence: TGTGCCAGCAGCCCGACAGGAACCTACAACTATGGCTACACCTTC.

V usage is TRBV3-1 (or the pseudogene TRBV3-2) and J usage is TRBJ1-6; D not certain. The CDR3 is 18 amino acids. V gave up 0 bases and J gave up 5 bases, with 17 bases separating them. Germline CDR1 LGHDT, CDR2 YNNKEL (reference sequence). CDR3 protein: CASSQDSFRPSNNSPLHF. The CDR3 region has the DNA TGTGCCAGCAGCCAAGACTCGTTCCGTCCCTCAAATAATTCACCCCTCCACTTT.

V and J are TRBV7-8 and TRBJ1-2; no definite D call. The V end lost 5 bases, the J end lost 0 bases, and 13 bases lay between the germline ends. Germline V gives CDR1 SGHVS, CDR2 FQNEAQ. The CDR3 extends over 15 amino acids. This CDR3 is CASSLTRFANYGYTF. The DNA for the CDR3 is TGTGCCAGCAGCCTTACACGTTTTGCTAACTATGGCTACACCTTC.

V usage is TRBV5-1 and J usage is TRBJ1-1; no definite D call. The CDR3 is made up of 14 amino acids. In germline, CDR1 is SGHRS, CDR2 YFSETQ. The ends were cut back, 1 base at V and 1 base at J, with 8 bases in the middle. CDR3 protein: CASSLSQSNTEAFF. The CDR3 nucleotides read TGCGCCAGCAGCTTGTCACAGTCGAACACTGAAGCTTTCTTT.

This chain connects TRBV4-1 to TRBJ2-1, with 9 bases fitting TRBD2. Trimming cost V 4 bases and J 0 bases; bases outside gene matches: 4. The germline V gene encodes CDR1 MGHRA and CDR2 YSYEKL. The CDR3 runs to 16 residues. The CDR3 is CASSLGLASSYNEQFF. The CDR3 coding sequence is TGCGCCAGCAGCCTCGGACTAGCGAGCTCCTACAATGAGCAGTTCTTC.

This rearrangement joins TRBV5-1 to TRBJ1-1, with D perhaps TRBD1 (6 bases). CDR1 is SGHRS and CDR2 is YFSETQ in the germline V gene. The CDR3 sequence is 12 residues long. V shed 2 bases and J shed 6 bases, with 8 bases lying between them. The CDR3 bases are TGCGCCAGCAGCTTTGGGGGGCCTGAAGCTTTCTTT. Encoded protein: CASSFGGPEAFF.

The chain combines TRBV12-3 or TRBV12-4 with TRBJ1-5; 8 bases are a match to TRBD1. The length of the CDR3 is 13 residues. J was trimmed by 6 bases and V by 7 bases; bases with no gene match: 5. The CDR3 spells CASTQGAGQPQHF. The CDR3 DNA is TGTGCCAGCACCCAGGGGGCAGGTCAGCCCCAGCATTTT.

The genes are TRBV5-1 and TRBJ1-1; no reliable D call. Trimming pared 4 bases from V and 0 bases from J, leaving 19 bases between. Germline V lookup: CDR1 SGHRS, CDR2 YFSETQ. The CDR3 spans 17 residues. CDR3 in DNA: TGCGCCAGCAGCCCCCGGAAAGGAAGCGCCCTGAACACTGAAGCTTTCTTT. It is translated as CASSPRKGSALNTEAFF.